This T cell receptor beta chain was sequenced in a study of blood T cell repertoires in COVID-19. Turning to the study itself: From the United States, Italy and Spain came samples of acute and convalescent COVID-19.

Assay: immunoSEQ multiplex PCR; the TCRdb copy retains only in-frame clones and omits some. The table records approximately 350,000 clones, approximately 86% of them present only once. Germline CDR1 reads MGHRA; CDR2 reads YSYEKL. V was shortened by 2 bases and J by 0 bases, with 11 bases between the two germline ends. The CDR3 runs to 16 residues. This clone was found a few times. The Seattle patients joined while their infection was active and were tracked longitudinally afterward. V usage is TRBV4-1 and J usage is TRBJ1-5; D is undetermined. The sample comprised peripheral blood. This receptor was identified in a woman aged 55-69 years with COVID-19, enrolled during active disease. CDR3: CASSQHGYDSNQPQHF. The CDR3 DNA sequence: TGCGCCAGCAGCCAACACGGGTACGATAGCAATCAGCCCCAGCATTTT.